This TCR beta chain emerged from a study of CD8 T cells in ankylosing spondylitis (dated by TCRdb to 2015 to 2018). Concerning the study at large: To find TCR variants linked to disease, the study profiled T cell receptor beta repertoires in ankylosing spondylitis patients and healthy donors. The whole study cohort included over a hundred healthy donors and under 30 ankylosing spondylitis patients. Peripheral blood was sampled, and synovial fluid was additionally collected from ankylosing spondylitis patients.

This clonotype was observed a few times. The antigen it recognizes is unknown. No base quality information exists; no much larger clone differs at one position. Sequencing was performed on an Illumina HiSeq 2500. TCR beta libraries were prepared by quantitative 5'-RACE with molecular barcodes. The original pipeline was this. Disease-linked TCR variants were identified with a new computational method built on a probabilistic model of VDJ rearrangement. The public sequencing data were trimmed at Q25 with fastp and processed into clonotypes with MiXCR by TCRdb, which kept only in-frame beta chains. Entries that share a CDR3 protein sequence are merged under the most common genes and DNA. Here the V and J calls rest on TCRdb's processing, not on the authors' analysis. The table for this sample lists more than 300,000 distinct CDR3 sequences; more than 9% of them were counted only once. The ten largest clones capture about 10% of the sample.

Per the germline V gene (reference sequence), SGHKS is the CDR1 and YYEKEE is the CDR2. From the cysteine through the phenylalanine, the CDR3 covers 13 amino acids. The read is trimmed to its CDR3 DNA, 39 bases read in frame from base 1. V sheds 3 bases and J sheds 7 bases, leaving 11 bases between their ends. The paper's findings and limits, for the study overall: Blood from ankylosing spondylitis patients appeared to be characterized by a TCR beta motif composed of about eight highly homologous amino acid variants. In peripheral blood, the disease-linked clones were found at relatively low frequencies and had a CD8+ phenotype. According to the report, matched synovial fluid samples from ankylosing spondylitis patients were significantly enriched for the disease-linked clones. Some of the motif variants had been reported before in the synovial fluid and blood of reactive arthritis patients, a finding that suggests common disease-initiation mechanisms.

The sequence was collected from a female donor with ankylosing spondylitis or in good health (not recorded which). The chain employs TRBV5-5 and TRBJ2-1; the D gene cannot be named for sure. Sequencing was done on a sample of blood, either unsorted or a sorted T cell fraction (not recorded which). The DNA reads as follows: TGTGCCAGCAGCTCCTCCTTATGGAATGAGCAGTTCTTC. This is translated as CASSSSLWNEQFF.